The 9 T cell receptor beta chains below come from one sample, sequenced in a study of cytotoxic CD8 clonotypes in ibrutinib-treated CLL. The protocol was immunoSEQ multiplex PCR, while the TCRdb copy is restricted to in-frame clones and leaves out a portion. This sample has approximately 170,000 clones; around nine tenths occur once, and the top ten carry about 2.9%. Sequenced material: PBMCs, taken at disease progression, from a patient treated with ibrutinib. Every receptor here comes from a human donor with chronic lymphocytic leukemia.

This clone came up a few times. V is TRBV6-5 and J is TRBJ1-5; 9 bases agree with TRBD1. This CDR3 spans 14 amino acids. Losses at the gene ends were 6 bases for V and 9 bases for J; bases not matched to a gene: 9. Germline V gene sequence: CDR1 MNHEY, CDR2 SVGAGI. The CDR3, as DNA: TGTGCCAGCAGCGACCGGGACAGGGTCTCGCCCCAGCATTTT. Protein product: CASSDRDRVSPQHF.

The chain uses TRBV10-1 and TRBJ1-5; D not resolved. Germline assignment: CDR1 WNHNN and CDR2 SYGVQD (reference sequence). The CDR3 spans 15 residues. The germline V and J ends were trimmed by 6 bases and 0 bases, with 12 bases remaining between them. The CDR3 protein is CASSKIGFSNQPQHF. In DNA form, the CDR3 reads TGCGCCAGCAGCAAGATCGGTTTTAGCAATCAGCCCCAGCATTTT.

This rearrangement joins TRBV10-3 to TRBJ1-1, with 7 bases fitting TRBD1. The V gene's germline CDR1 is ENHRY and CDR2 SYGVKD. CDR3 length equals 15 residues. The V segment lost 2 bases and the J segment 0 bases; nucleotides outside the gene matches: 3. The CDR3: CAISERQGLNTEAFF. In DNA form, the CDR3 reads TGTGCCATCAGTGAGCGACAGGGATTGAACACTGAAGCTTTCTTT.

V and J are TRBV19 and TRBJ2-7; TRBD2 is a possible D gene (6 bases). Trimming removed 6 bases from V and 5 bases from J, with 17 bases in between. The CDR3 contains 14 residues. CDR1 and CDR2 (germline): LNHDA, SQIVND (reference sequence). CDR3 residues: CASSKTRTTDEQYF. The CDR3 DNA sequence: TGTGCCAGTAGCAAAACCCGGACTACCGACGAGCAGTACTTC.

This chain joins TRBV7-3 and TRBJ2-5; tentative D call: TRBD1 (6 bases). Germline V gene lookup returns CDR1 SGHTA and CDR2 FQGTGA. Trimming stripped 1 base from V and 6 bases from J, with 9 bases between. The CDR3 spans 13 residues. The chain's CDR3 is CASSLNRDQTQYF. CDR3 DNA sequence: TGTGCCAGCAGCTTAAACAGGGATCAGACCCAGTACTTC.

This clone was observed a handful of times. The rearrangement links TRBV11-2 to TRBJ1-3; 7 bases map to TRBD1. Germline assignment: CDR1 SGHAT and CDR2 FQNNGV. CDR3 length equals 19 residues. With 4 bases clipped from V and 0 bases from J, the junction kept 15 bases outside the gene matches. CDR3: CASSSITPDRLDSGNTIYF. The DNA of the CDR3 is TGTGCCAGCAGCTCCATTACTCCGGACAGGTTGGACTCTGGAAACACCATATATTTT.

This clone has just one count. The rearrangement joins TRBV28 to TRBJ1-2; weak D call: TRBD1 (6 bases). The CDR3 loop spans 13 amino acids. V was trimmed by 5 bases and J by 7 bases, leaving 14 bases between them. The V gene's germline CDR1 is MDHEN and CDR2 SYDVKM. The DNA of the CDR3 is TGTGCCAGCAGTATATTGGCAGGGGTTGGCTACACCTTC. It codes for CASSILAGVGYTF.

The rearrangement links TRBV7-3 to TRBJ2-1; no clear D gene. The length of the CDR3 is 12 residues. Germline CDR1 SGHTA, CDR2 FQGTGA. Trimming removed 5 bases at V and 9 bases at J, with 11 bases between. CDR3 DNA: TGTGCCAGCAGCCTGCTTGGAATTGAGCAGTTCTTC. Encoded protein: CASSLLGIEQFF.

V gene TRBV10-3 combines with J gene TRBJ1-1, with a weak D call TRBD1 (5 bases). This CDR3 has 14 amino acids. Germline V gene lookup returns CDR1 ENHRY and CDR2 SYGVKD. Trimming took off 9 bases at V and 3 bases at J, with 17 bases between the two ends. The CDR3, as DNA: TGTGCCATTAAAGAATTGGCGGGGGACACTGAAGCTTTCTTT. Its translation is CAIKELAGDTEAFF.